Given below is one T cell receptor beta chain in context. The source of the sample is a study of T cell responses to AZD1222 COVID-19 vaccine. There are 15 residues in the CDR3. Germline V lookup: CDR1 SGHDT, CDR2 YYEEEE. V dropped 4 bases and J dropped 12 bases, with 20 bases sitting between them. Profiled with immunoSEQ multiplex PCR; TCRdb holds only in-frame clones, not every one. The sample holds about 150,000 clones, around 88% seen once. The chain has TRBV5-6 and TRBJ1-6, with D perhaps TRBD1 (5 bases). This clonotype was sampled from an adult in good health. The sample consisted of peripheral blood, taken on day 0 of AZD1222 vaccination. The CDR3 nucleotides read TGTGCCAGCAGCGAGACCGGCGGCAGGGAACAACCCCTCCACTTT. Amino acid sequence: CASSETGGREQPLHF.